Listed below are T cell receptor beta chains from one sample, sequenced in a study of blood T cells in healthy people across ages. TCRdb reprocessed the 5' RACE reads with MiXCR, giving one entry per CDR3 protein. The sample consists of approximately 1,700,000 distinct CDR3 sequences, 30% to 40% of them appearing once. Material for sequencing was blood. The receptors were gathered from a human donor in good health. CDR3s include the opening cysteine and the closing phenylalanine or tryptophan. The D gene is left open where the match is weak. Clone size is stated in some rows and not others, as once, few, many or a class when expanded.

TRBV24-1	.	TRBJ1-2	.	CATSDYTYGYTF	TGTGCCACCAGTGATTATACCTATGGCTACACCTTC
TRBV6-6	few	TRBJ2-2	.	CASSANGLSTGELFF	TGTGCCAGCAGTGCTAACGGACTGTCGACCGGGGAGCTGTTTTTT
TRBV5-4	few	TRBJ2-1	.	CASSFGPPQEQFF	TGTGCCAGCAGCTTTGGCCCACCCCAAGAGCAGTTCTTC
TRBV6-2/TRBV6-3	few	TRBJ2-1	TRBD2	CASRHLADEQFF	TGTGCCAGCAGGCACCTAGCGGATGAGCAGTTCTTC
TRBV6-2/TRBV6-3	.	TRBJ2-7	TRBD2	CASTQRGIYEQYF	TGTGCCAGCACCCAGCGGGGGATTTACGAGCAGTACTTC
TRBV7-9	.	TRBJ2-7	.	CASSFGAGGNGYEQYF	TGTGCCAGCAGCTTTGGGGCGGGTGGTAACGGGTACGAGCAGTACTTC
TRBV10-3	many	TRBJ2-7	.	CAISEGGTYEQYF	TGTGCCATCAGTGAAGGGGGAACCTACGAGCAGTACTTC
TRBV3-1	few	TRBJ2-7	.	CASSQGSVSYEQYF	TGTGCCAGCAGCCAAGGGAGTGTCTCCTACGAGCAGTACTTC
TRBV7-8	.	TRBJ2-7	TRBD1	CASSTGVWGRSDNYEQYF	TGTGCCAGCAGTACAGGGGTTTGGGGCCGTAGCGACAACTACGAGCAGTACTTC
TRBV12-3/TRBV12-4	few	TRBJ1-5	.	CASSLAGFQPQHF	TGTGCCAGCAGTTTAGCAGGGTTTCAGCCCCAGCATTTT
TRBV20-1	.	TRBJ2-5	TRBD1	CSATGTGDTGTQYF	TGCAGTGCTACGGGGACAGGGGACACGGGGACCCAGTACTTC
TRBV28	.	TRBJ2-1	.	CASSFVGGGANNEQFF	TGTGCCAGCAGTTTCGTGGGTGGGGGGGCCAACAATGAGCAGTTCTTC
TRBV3-1	few	TRBJ2-3	.	CASSQERGFTDTQYF	TGTGCCAGCAGCCAAGAGAGGGGATTCACAGATACGCAGTATTTT
TRBV27	.	TRBJ2-7	.	CASSFYSPGAYEQYF	TGTGCCAGCAGTTTTTACAGTCCGGGGGCTTACGAGCAGTACTTC
TRBV7-2	few	TRBJ1-5	.	CASSFTGTLNQPQHF	TGTGCCAGCAGCTTCACAGGGACGCTCAATCAGCCCCAGCATTTT
TRBV4-3	few	TRBJ2-7	.	CASSPERGLLSAEQYF	TGCGCCAGCAGCCCAGAAAGGGGCCTTCTTAGCGCAGAGCAGTACTTC
TRBV5-1	.	TRBJ2-6	TRBD2	CASSLAGGGLAGANVLTF	TGCGCCAGCAGCCTGGCGGGAGGGGGACTAGCTGGGGCCAACGTCCTGACTTTC
TRBV7-2	few	TRBJ1-1	.	CASSLARAGTTEAFF	TGTGCCAGCAGCTTAGCGCGGGCAGGGACGACTGAAGCTTTCTTT
TRBV4-3	.	TRBJ2-7	TRBD2	CASSGREGDEQYF	TGCGCCAGCAGTGGACGGGAGGGTGACGAGCAGTACTTC
TRBV7-8	.	TRBJ2-5	.	CASSLGTYRGETQYF	TGTGCCAGCAGCTTGGGAACATACCGGGGGGAGACCCAGTACTTC
TRBV20-1	.	TRBJ2-3	TRBD1	CSARWDRGIDTQYF	TGCAGTGCTAGATGGGACAGGGGAATAGATACGCAGTATTTT
TRBV20-1	.	TRBJ1-2	.	CSARGARSNYGYTF	TGCAGTGCTAGGGGTGCCCGATCTAACTATGGCTACACCTTC
TRBV4-1	few	TRBJ1-2	.	CASSQADGFLGYTF	TGCGCCAGCAGCCAAGCCGACGGTTTCCTCGGCTACACCTTC
TRBV7-9	.	TRBJ2-5	.	CASSLTSQTPGTQYF	TGTGCCAGCAGCTTAACGAGTCAAACACCGGGGACCCAGTACTTC
TRBV4-3	.	TRBJ2-6	.	CASSKGPRGGASVLTF	TGCGCCAGCAGCAAAGGGCCCAGGGGTGGGGCCAGCGTCCTGACTTTC
TRBV6-2/TRBV6-3	.	TRBJ2-7	.	CASSRDTLISYEQYF	TGTGCCAGCAGCCGTGACACATTGATTTCCTACGAGCAGTACTTC
TRBV7-3	.	TRBJ1-6	TRBD1	CASSFSGGAHNSPLHF	TGTGCCAGCAGCTTCTCAGGGGGCGCCCATAATTCACCCCTCCACTTT
TRBV12-3/TRBV12-4	.	TRBJ2-7	.	CASSFWSLSAYEQYF	TGTGCCAGCAGTTTCTGGAGTTTGAGCGCCTACGAGCAGTACTTC
TRBV7-2	.	TRBJ2-1	TRBD2	CASSLSGGVTYNEQFF	TGTGCCAGCAGCTTGAGCGGGGGGGTGACCTACAATGAGCAGTTCTTC
TRBV5-1	.	TRBJ2-1	.	CASSLARGGYRNEQFF	TGCGCCAGCAGCTTGGCCAGGGGGGGCTATCGTAATGAGCAGTTCTTC
TRBV10-3	few	TRBJ2-5	.	CAIADQETQYF	TGTGCCATCGCAGATCAAGAGACCCAGTACTTC
TRBV10-3	few	TRBJ2-1	TRBD2	CATSVGGSGGYNEQFF	TGTGCCACCAGTGTCGGGGGTAGCGGGGGGTACAATGAGCAGTTCTTC
TRBV15	.	TRBJ2-4	.	CATSRELGQGRNIQYF	TGTGCCACCAGCAGAGAATTAGGGCAGGGCCGGAACATTCAGTACTTC
TRBV28	.	TRBJ2-7	TRBD2	CASSGRIYEQYF	TGTGCTTCTAGCGGGCGAATTTACGAGCAGTACTTC
TRBV6-2/TRBV6-3	few	TRBJ2-5	.	CATSDIGSWQETQYF	TGTGCCACCAGCGACATCGGCAGCTGGCAAGAGACCCAGTACTTC
TRBV24-1	.	TRBJ2-2	.	CATSTENTGELFF	TGTGCCACCTCGACAGAGAACACCGGGGAGCTGTTTTTT
TRBV5-1	many	TRBJ2-7	.	CASSPTLGYEQYF	TGCGCCAGCAGCCCTACGCTGGGGTACGAGCAGTACTTC
TRBV20-1	.	TRBJ2-7	.	CSAYRASVESFYEQYF	TGCAGTGCCTACCGCGCCTCTGTGGAGAGCTTCTACGAGCAGTACTTC
TRBV5-1	.	TRBJ2-3	.	CASSPQDSTDTQYF	TGCGCCAGCAGCCCCCAGGACAGCACAGATACGCAGTATTTT
TRBV6-2/TRBV6-3	.	TRBJ2-7	.	CASKDRLSSYEQYF	TGTGCCAGCAAAGACAGGTTGAGCTCCTACGAGCAGTACTTC
TRBV12-5	.	TRBJ1-4	.	CASGRSGASGEKLFF	TGTGCTAGTGGCAGGTCAGGGGCTTCTGGTGAAAAACTGTTTTTT
TRBV5-1	.	TRBJ2-1	.	CASSGDQETQFF	TGCGCCAGCAGCGGTGACCAAGAGACCCAGTTCTTC
TRBV7-9	few	TRBJ1-2	.	CASSPFSPPNYGYTF	TGTGCCAGCAGCCCATTCAGTCCGCCTAACTATGGCTACACCTTC
TRBV7-9	.	TRBJ2-7	.	CASSHPVLLRDNTYPYEQYF	TGTGCCAGCAGTCATCCCGTGCTGCTAAGGGACAACACGTACCCCTACGAGCAGTACTTC
TRBV28	.	TRBJ2-5	.	CASSLMPPMGRVREETQYF	TGTGCCAGCAGTTTAATGCCCCCGATGGGCAGGGTTCGGGAAGAGACCCAGTACTTC
TRBV7-3	few	TRBJ2-7	TRBD2	CASSPRGGITYEQYF	TGTGCCAGCAGCCCGCGGGGGGGTATCACCTACGAGCAGTACTTC
TRBV20-1	.	TRBJ2-7	.	CSARADRLVGTYEQYF	TGCAGTGCTAGAGCTGACCGACTAGTTGGTACCTACGAGCAGTACTTC
TRBV7-9	.	TRBJ1-4	TRBD1	CASSPPTGKDEKLFF	TGTGCCAGCAGCCCCCCGACAGGGAAAGATGAAAAACTGTTTTTT
TRBV15	few	TRBJ2-1	TRBD2	CATSRDRGGLYNEQFF	TGTGCCACCAGCAGAGATCGGGGGGGGCTATACAATGAGCAGTTCTTC
TRBV4-3	few	TRBJ2-1	.	CASSQDNVIASSYNEQFF	TGCGCCAGCAGCCAAGATAACGTGATAGCGAGCTCCTACAATGAGCAGTTCTTC
TRBV7-2	few	TRBJ2-3	.	CASSPRDTTDTQYF	TGTGCCAGCAGCCCCCGGGACACCACAGATACGCAGTATTTT